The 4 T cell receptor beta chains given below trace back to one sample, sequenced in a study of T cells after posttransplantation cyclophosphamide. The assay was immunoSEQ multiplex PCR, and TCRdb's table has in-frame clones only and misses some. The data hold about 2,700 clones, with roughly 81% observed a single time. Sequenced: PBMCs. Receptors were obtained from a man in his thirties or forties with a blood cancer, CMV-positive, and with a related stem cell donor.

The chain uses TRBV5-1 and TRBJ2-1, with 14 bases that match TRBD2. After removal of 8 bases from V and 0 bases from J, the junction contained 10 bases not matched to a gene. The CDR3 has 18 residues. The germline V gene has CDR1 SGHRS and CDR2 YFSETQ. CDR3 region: CARPGLAGGRSSYNEQFF. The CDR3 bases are TGCGCCAGGCCCGGACTAGCGGGGGGTCGGAGCTCCTACAATGAGCAGTTCTTC.

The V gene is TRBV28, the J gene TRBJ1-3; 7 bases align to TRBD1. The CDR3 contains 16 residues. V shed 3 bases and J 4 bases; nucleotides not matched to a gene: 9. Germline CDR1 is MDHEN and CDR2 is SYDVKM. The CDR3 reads CASSFIGGGAGNTIYF. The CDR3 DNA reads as TGTGCCAGCAGTTTTATCGGAGGGGGCGCGGGAAACACCATATATTTT.

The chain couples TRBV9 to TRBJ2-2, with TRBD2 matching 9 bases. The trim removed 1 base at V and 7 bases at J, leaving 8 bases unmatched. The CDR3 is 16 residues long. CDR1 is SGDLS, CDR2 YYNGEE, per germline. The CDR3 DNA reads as TGTGCCAGCAGCGTAAGGTCAACTAGCGGGCTCGGGGAGCTGTTTTTT. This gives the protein CASSVRSTSGLGELFF. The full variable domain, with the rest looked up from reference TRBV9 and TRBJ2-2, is DSGVTQTPKHLITATGQRVTLRCSPRSGDLSVYWYQQSLDQGLQFLIQYYNGEERAKGNILERFSAQQFPDLHSELNLSSLELGDSALYFCASSVRSTSGLGELFFGEGSRLTVL.

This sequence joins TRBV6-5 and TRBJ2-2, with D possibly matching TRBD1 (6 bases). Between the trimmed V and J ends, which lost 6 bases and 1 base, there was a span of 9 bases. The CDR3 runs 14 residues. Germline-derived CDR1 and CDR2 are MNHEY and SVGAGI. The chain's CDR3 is CASRLDRNTGELFF. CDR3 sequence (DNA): TGTGCCAGCAGACTGGACAGGAACACCGGGGAGCTGTTTTTT.